The 18 T cell receptor beta chains given below trace back to one sample, sequenced in a study of technical replicates of blood from a handful of donors. Sequencing used immunoSEQ multiplex PCR; TCRdb keeps in-frame clones, though not all of them. The table lists tens of thousands of clones, approximately 94% of them singletons, with 0.39% in the top ten. The sequencing input was T cells isolated from PBMCs. Every receptor here comes from a human donor in good health.

The V gene is TRBV19, the J gene TRBJ1-4; D is unresolved. CDR3 size: 14 residues. Trimming stripped 4 bases from V and 5 bases from J, with 11 bases between. Germline V lookup: CDR1 LNHDA, CDR2 SQIVND (reference sequence). The CDR3 DNA follows: TGTGCCAGTAGTAACTTCGAAAGCAATGAAAAACTGTTTTTT. Translated: CASSNFESNEKLFF.

V and J are TRBV19 and TRBJ2-5; D is uncertain. CDR1 is LNHDA, CDR2 SQIVND, per germline (reference sequence). V lost 5 bases and J 2 bases, leaving 6 bases between the germline ends. This CDR3 has 12 amino acids. This CDR3 reads CASSPHQETQYF. CDR3 nucleotide sequence: TGTGCCAGTAGTCCCCATCAAGAGACCCAGTACTTC.

V usage is TRBV18 and J usage is TRBJ1-3; D is unresolved. The CDR3 is made up of 16 amino acids. V lost 1 base, J lost 2 bases, and 12 bases lay in between. Germline loops: CDR1 KGHSH, CDR2 LQKENI. The CDR3 spells CASSPLPGNTGNTIYF. Here the CDR3 DNA reads TGTGCCAGCTCACCACTTCCAGGCAACACTGGAAACACCATATATTTT.

The V call is TRBV2, the J call TRBJ1-3; D may be TRBD1 (5 bases). The germline gives CDR1 SNHLY, CDR2 FYNNEI. There are 16 residues in the CDR3. The V end was cut by 6 bases, the J end by 4 bases, with 19 bases between. The CDR3 sequence: CASSPGGEGAGNTIYF. CDR3 DNA: TGTGCCAGCAGCCCTGGGGGGGAGGGTGCAGGAAACACCATATATTTT.

V usage is TRBV19 and J usage is TRBJ1-5, with D hard to call. Germline V lookup: CDR1 LNHDA, CDR2 SQIVND (reference sequence). The V end was cut by 3 bases, the J end by 2 bases, with 17 bases between. The CDR3 contains 17 residues. The CDR3 DNA reads as TGTGCCAGTAGTATCGGTACGCCGGGAGGACGCAATCAGCCCCAGCATTTT. Translated: CASSIGTPGGRNQPQHF.

V usage is TRBV30 and J usage is TRBJ1-5, with TRBD1 matching 8 bases. The CDR3 consists of 13 residues. V shed 5 bases, J shed 6 bases, and the junction held 6 bases outside the gene matches. Germline V gene sequence: CDR1 GTSNPN, CDR2 SVGIG (reference sequence). CDR3 sequence: CAWDRGGGQPQHF. CDR3 bases: TGTGCCTGGGACAGGGGAGGAGGTCAGCCCCAGCATTTT.

This chain uses TRBV6-5 with TRBJ1-2; 7 bases match TRBD1. After removal of 4 bases from V and 1 base from J, the junction contained 6 bases not matched to a gene. The V gene's germline CDR1 is MNHEY and CDR2 SVGAGI. The CDR3 runs to 15 residues. CDR3: CASSSTGILNYGYTF. CDR3 coding DNA: TGTGCCAGCAGTTCGACAGGGATCCTTAACTATGGCTACACCTTC.

The sample holds a few counts of this clone. The chain links TRBV19 to TRBJ2-2; no clear D. The CDR3 consists of 15 residues. The germline V gene encodes CDR1 LNHDA and CDR2 SQIVND (reference sequence). Trimming left V 3 bases short and J 4 bases short, with 12 bases between. CDR3 amino acids: CASSIRQFPTGELFF. The CDR3 DNA sequence: TGTGCCAGTAGTATTAGACAATTTCCCACCGGGGAGCTGTTTTTT.

This rearrangement joins TRBV25-1 to TRBJ2-2; D is ambiguous. Germline CDR1 MGHDK, CDR2 SYGVNS. The CDR3 consists of 15 residues. With 5 bases removed from V and 1 base from J, the gap between germline ends came to 11 bases. The CDR3 reads CASSLETVNTGELFF. In DNA form, the CDR3 reads TGTGCCAGCAGTCTGGAGACCGTGAACACCGGGGAGCTGTTTTTT.

The J gene is TRBJ1-2, the V gene TRBV5-4; a possible D gene is TRBD1 (5 bases). V was clipped by 0 bases and J by 4 bases, with 10 bases between them. Per the germline V gene, CDR1 is SGHNT and CDR2 is YYREEE (reference sequence). The CDR3 extends over 14 amino acids. CDR3 in DNA: TGTGCCAGCAGCTTGGTGGGGCGCCCCTATGGCTACACCTTC. This encodes CASSLVGRPYGYTF.

The chain employs TRBV9 and TRBJ2-3, with D tentatively TRBD2 (6 bases). The CDR3 is made up of 14 amino acids. V was pared by 4 bases and J by 3 bases, with 12 bases between. Per the germline V gene, CDR1 is SGDLS and CDR2 is YYNGEE. The CDR3 spells CASSYSLATDTQYF. Here the CDR3 DNA reads TGTGCCAGCAGCTATTCCCTAGCGACAGATACGCAGTATTTT.

The count of this clone is one. The chain couples TRBV28 to TRBJ1-5; D not resolved. The CDR3 contains 15 residues. Trimming removed 3 bases from V and 9 bases from J, with 18 bases in between. Germline loops: CDR1 MDHEN, CDR2 SYDVKM. CDR3 DNA sequence: TGTGCCAGCAGTTTGGATCGAGGTTCGGAATGGCCCCAGCATTTT. Translated: CASSLDRGSEWPQHF. Complete variable domain (other parts from reference TRBV28 and TRBJ1-5): DVKVTQSSRYLVKRTGEKVFLECVQDMDHENMFWYRQDPGLGLRLIYFSYDVKMKEKGDIPEGYSVSREKKERFSLILESASTNQTSMYLCASSLDRGSEWPQHFGDGTRLSIL.

The genes are TRBV2 and TRBJ2-1; no firm D call. The CDR3 runs to 11 residues. Germline values: CDR1 SNHLY, CDR2 FYNNEI. V lost 7 bases and J 8 bases, leaving 9 bases between the germline ends. CDR3 sequence: CASTVPDEQFF. The CDR3, as DNA: TGTGCCAGCACCGTCCCGGATGAGCAGTTCTTC.

The V and J genes are TRBV27 and TRBJ2-6; no definite D call. Germline V CDR1 and CDR2: MNHEY, SMNVEV (reference sequence). The CDR3 has 15 amino acids. The germline V and J ends were trimmed by 8 bases and 1 base, with 12 bases remaining between them. The CDR3 DNA sequence: TGTGCCAGCTGCCGTGGCCGTTCTGGGGCCAACGTCCTGACTTTC. This encodes CASCRGRSGANVLTF.

Here the CDR3 reads CASSLVRGGSGANVLTF. CDR3 DNA sequence: TGTGCCAGCAGCTTGGTCCGGGGAGGATCTGGGGCCAACGTCCTGACTTTC. The gene calls are TRBV5-5 and TRBJ2-6; D perhaps matches TRBD2 (6 bases). V was shortened by 0 bases and J by 1 base, with 11 bases between the two germline ends. In germline, CDR1 is SGHKS, CDR2 YYEKEE (reference sequence). The CDR3 covers 17 residues.

The V gene is TRBV13, the J gene TRBJ2-2, with 10 bases fitting TRBD2. This CDR3 has 15 residues. Germline lookup yields CDR1 PRHDT and CDR2 FYEKMQ (reference sequence). The V gene end was trimmed by 3 bases and the J gene end by 6 bases; junction bases not matched to a gene: 4. CDR3 sequence: CASSFSAGGSGELFF. The CDR3 bases are TGTGCCAGCAGCTTTTCAGCGGGAGGGTCCGGGGAGCTGTTTTTT.

CDR3 in amino acids: CASSVDQGDTEAFF. The CDR3 nucleotides are TGTGCCAGCAGCGTAGACCAGGGGGATACTGAAGCTTTCTTT. V is TRBV9 and J is TRBJ1-1; 7 nucleotides agree with TRBD1. J lost 5 bases, V lost 0 bases, and 4 bases had no gene match. This CDR3 contains 14 residues. Germline V gene lookup returns CDR1 SGDLS and CDR2 YYNGEE. The entire variable domain, with the rest obtained from reference TRBV9 and TRBJ1-1, is as follows: DSGVTQTPKHLITATGQRVTLRCSPRSGDLSVYWYQQSLDQGLQFLIQYYNGEERAKGNILERFSAQQFPDLHSELNLSSLELGDSALYFCASSVDQGDTEAFFGQGTRLTVV.

The gene calls are TRBV5-1 and TRBJ2-2; 7 positions agree with TRBD1. Per the germline V gene, CDR1 is SGHRS and CDR2 is YFSETQ. CDR3 length: 13 amino acids. J lost 7 bases, V lost 4 bases, and 4 bases had no gene match. The CDR3, as DNA: TGCGCCAGCAGCATGACAGGGCTCGGGGAGCTGTTTTTT. As protein: CASSMTGLGELFF.